This entry concerns a single T cell receptor (beta chain). The data were obtained in a study of T cell changes during pregnancy in multiple sclerosis. Produced via immunoSEQ multiplex PCR; TCRdb's table is partial and in-frame only. The sample shows around 70,000 clones, approximately 94% of them seen only once. Germline CDR1 reads KGHSH; CDR2 reads LQKENI. The CDR3 has 16 amino acids. Unmatched junction bases numbered 5, after V lost 3 bases and J lost 0 bases. The J gene is TRBJ2-7, the V gene TRBV18; 10 bases fit TRBD1. The clonotype was recovered from a female donor with multiple sclerosis, enrolled in a pregnancy study. The starting material was peripheral blood, obtained in the third trimester of pregnancy. This CDR3 is CASSPRTGGSSYEQYF. The DNA of the CDR3 is TGTGCCAGCTCACCGAGGACAGGGGGGAGCTCCTACGAGCAGTACTTC. Supplemented by reference TRBV18 and TRBJ2-7, the full variable domain reads NAGVMQNPRHLVRRRGQEARLRCSPMKGHSHVYWYRQLPEEGLKFMVYLQKENIIDESGMPKERFSAEFPKEGPSILRIQQVVRGDSAAYFCASSPRTGGSSYEQYFGPGTRLTVT.